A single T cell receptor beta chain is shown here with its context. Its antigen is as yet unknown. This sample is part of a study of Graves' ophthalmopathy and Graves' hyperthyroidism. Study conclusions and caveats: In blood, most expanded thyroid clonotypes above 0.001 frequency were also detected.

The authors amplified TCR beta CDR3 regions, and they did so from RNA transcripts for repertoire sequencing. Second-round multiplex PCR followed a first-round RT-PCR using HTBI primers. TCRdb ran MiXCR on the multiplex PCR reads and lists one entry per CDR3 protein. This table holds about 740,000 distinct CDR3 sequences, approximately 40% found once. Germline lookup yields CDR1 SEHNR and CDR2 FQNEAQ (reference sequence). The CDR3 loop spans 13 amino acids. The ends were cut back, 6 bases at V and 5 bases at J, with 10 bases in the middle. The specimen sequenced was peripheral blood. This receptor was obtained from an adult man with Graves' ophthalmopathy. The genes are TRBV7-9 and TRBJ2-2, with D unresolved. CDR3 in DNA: TGTGCCAGCAGTACCGCCCAAACCGGGGAGCTGTTTTTT. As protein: CASSTAQTGELFF.